Shown below are 24 T cell receptor beta chains from a single sample sequenced in a study of blood T cell repertoires in COVID-19. Libraries were prepared by immunoSEQ multiplex PCR; TCRdb keeps only in-frame clonotypes and omits some of them. The sample contains about 100,000 clones, about 86% of which appear only once. Sequenced input: peripheral blood. The receptors stem from an elderly man with acute or convalescent COVID-19.

The gene calls are TRBV7-3 and TRBJ2-5, with 13 bases fitting TRBD2. This CDR3 is 16 amino acids long. The V gene end was trimmed by 5 bases and the J gene end by 5 bases; junction bases not matched to a gene: 8. Germline-derived CDR1 and CDR2 are SGHTA and FQGTGA. The CDR3 DNA reads TGTGCCAGCAGCCCCGGACTAGCGGGAGTTAAGGAGACCCAGTACTTC. As protein: CASSPGLAGVKETQYF.

The V gene is TRBV5-1, the J gene TRBJ1-1; a weak D match, TRBD1 (5 bases). The V gene's germline CDR1 is SGHRS and CDR2 YFSETQ. The length of the CDR3 is 14 residues. V was clipped by 7 bases and J by 8 bases, with 21 bases between them. Here the CDR3 DNA reads TGCGCCAGCTCGCAGGGCCTTGGGCGTGGGGAAGCTTTCTTT. Protein: CASSQGLGRGEAFF.

This chain uses TRBV3-1 (or the pseudogene TRBV3-2) with TRBJ2-1; TRBD2 agrees at 8 bases. CDR1 LGHDT and CDR2 YNNKEL come from the germline V gene (reference sequence). The CDR3 is made up of 16 amino acids. Trimming cost V 0 bases and J 9 bases; bases outside gene matches: 10. The chain's CDR3 is CASSQEGASGFGEQFF. The CDR3 nucleotides are TGTGCCAGCAGCCAAGAGGGGGCTAGCGGGTTTGGTGAGCAGTTCTTC.

J is TRBJ1-1 and V is TRBV18, with 9 bases identical to TRBD1. V lost 5 bases to trimming and J lost 4 bases; unmatched junction nucleotides: 2. The germline gives CDR1 KGHSH, CDR2 LQKENI. The CDR3 contains 13 residues. CDR3 protein: CASSTTGGTEAFF. The CDR3, as DNA: TGTGCCAGCTCAACGACAGGGGGCACTGAAGCTTTCTTT.

Here the CDR3 reads CASSLGLAGNEQFF. CDR3 nucleotide sequence: TGCGCCAGCAGCCTGGGACTAGCTGGGAATGAGCAGTTCTTC. The V and J genes are TRBV5-1 and TRBJ2-1; the match to TRBD2 covers 9 bases. The CDR3 is made up of 14 amino acids. Germline V gene data show CDR1 as SGHRS and CDR2 as YFSETQ. The V and J ends lost 4 bases and 7 bases, in that order; junction bases with no gene match: 6. Supplemented by reference TRBV5-1 and TRBJ2-1, the full variable domain reads KAGVTQTPRYLIKTRGQQVTLSCSPISGHRSVSWYQQTPGQGLQFLFEYFSETQRNKGNFPGRFSGRQFSNSRSEMNVSTLELGDSALYLCASSLGLAGNEQFFGPGTRLTVL.

This chain joins TRBV5-8 and TRBJ2-1, with 10 bases lining up with TRBD2. After removal of 2 bases from V and 2 bases from J, the junction contained 1 base not matched to a gene. The CDR3 loop spans 15 amino acids. Germline V gene lookup returns CDR1 SGHTS and CDR2 YDEGEE. This chain's CDR3 is CASSFSGRAYNEQFF. The CDR3 DNA is TGTGCCAGCAGCTTCAGCGGGAGGGCCTACAATGAGCAGTTCTTC.

The rearrangement joins TRBV6-7 to TRBJ2-2; 7 nucleotides match TRBD1. TRBV6-7 is filed as an ORF, its function uncertain. Losses at the gene ends were 6 bases for V and 4 bases for J; bases not matched to a gene: 11. CDR3 size: 16 residues. CDR3 protein: CASRPDRVGSTGELFF. DNA of the CDR3: TGTGCCAGCAGGCCTGACAGGGTAGGTAGCACCGGGGAGCTGTTTTTT.

The count of this clone is one. This sequence joins TRBV2 and TRBJ1-4, with a possible D match to TRBD1 (5 bases). The CDR3 spans 13 residues. CDR1 and CDR2 from the germline V gene are SNHLY and FYNNEI. Trimming shortened V by 2 bases and J by 8 bases, and 9 bases separated the two germline ends. CDR3 bases: TGTGCCAGCAGTGAAAACAGGCAAGAAAAACTGTTTTTT. It yields the protein CASSENRQEKLFF.

The chain joins TRBV5-6 to TRBJ1-6, with 7 bases lining up with TRBD1. CDR1 SGHDT and CDR2 YYEEEE come from the germline V gene. J lost 4 bases, V lost 0 bases, and 4 bases had no gene match. The CDR3 covers 16 residues. This chain's CDR3 is CASSLENRGYNSPLHF. CDR3 coding DNA: TGTGCCAGCAGCTTGGAGAACAGGGGTTATAATTCACCCCTCCACTTT.

This chain connects TRBV5-6 to TRBJ1-2; no clear D. Germline V gene sequence: CDR1 SGHDT, CDR2 YYEEEE. V was clipped by 3 bases and J by 2 bases, with 8 bases between them. The CDR3 is 13 amino acids. The CDR3 nucleotides read TGTGCCAGCAGCTATGGAGGGAACTATGGCTACACCTTC. It is translated as CASSYGGNYGYTF.

Worth noting for this clone: The germline gene is not matched at one end of the junction; a read error may be the cause. The chain joins TRBV29-1 to TRBJ2-5, with D tentatively TRBD1 (6 bases). The CDR3 runs to 14 residues. Germline lookup yields CDR1 SQVTM and CDR2 ANQGSEA. The CDR3 bases are TGCAGCGTGGAAGGGACAATCAGTAGCGAGACCCAGTACTTC. The encoded protein is CSVEGTISSETQYF. The variable domain in full, with the rest retrieved from reference TRBV29-1 and TRBJ2-5, is SAVISQKPSRDICQRGTSLTIQCQVDSQVTMMFWYRQQPGQSLTLIATANQGSEATYESGFVIDKFPISRPNLTFSTLTVSNMSPEDSSIYLCSVEGTISSETQYFGPGTRLLVL.

The V call is TRBV4-3, the J call TRBJ1-2; D remains unclear. V gave up 4 bases and J gave up 7 bases, with 13 bases separating them. The CDR3 runs to 13 residues. Per germline, CDR1 LGHNA and CDR2 YSLEER. CDR3 bases: TGCGCCAGCAGCCCCGGACTAATGGGTGGCTACACCTTC. This sequence encodes CASSPGLMGGYTF.

This clone turned up a few times. The rearrangement links TRBV6-2 or TRBV6-3 to TRBJ2-1; 11 bases line up with TRBD2. CDR3 length: 17 residues. Looked up from germline, CDR1 is MNHEY and CDR2 is SVGEGT. Unmatched junction bases numbered 7, after V lost 6 bases and J lost 0 bases. The CDR3 DNA reads as TGTGCCAGCAGCCGCGGACTAGCGGGTAGCTCCTACAATGAGCAGTTCTTC. Amino acids: CASSRGLAGSSYNEQFF.

The rearrangement joins TRBV27 to TRBJ2-5, with a possible D match to TRBD2 (6 bases). Trimming stripped 5 bases from V and 7 bases from J, with 14 bases between. The CDR3 spans 13 residues. Germline CDR1 MNHEY, CDR2 SMNVEV (reference sequence). The CDR3 DNA reads as TGTGCCAGCAGTCCCAGAGTCGGGGGGACCCAGTACTTC. This translates into CASSPRVGGTQYF.

The gene calls are TRBV5-5 and TRBJ2-5, with D tentatively TRBD2 (5 bases). The CDR3 runs to 15 residues. CDR1 is SGHKS, CDR2 YYEKEE, per germline (reference sequence). Trimming stripped 1 base from V and 2 bases from J, with 12 bases between. The CDR3 sequence: CASSLISGDQETQYF. The CDR3 nucleotides are TGTGCCAGCAGCTTGATATCCGGGGATCAAGAGACCCAGTACTTC. The full variable domain, with the rest looked up from reference TRBV5-5 and TRBJ2-5, is DAGVTQSPTHLIKTRGQQVTLRCSPISGHKSVSWYQQVLGQGPQFIFQYYEKEERGRGNFPDRFSARQFPNYSSELNVNALLLGDSALYLCASSLISGDQETQYFGPGTRLLVL.

The rearrangement joins TRBV5-4 to TRBJ2-1; D may be TRBD2 (6 bases). The V gene lost 6 bases and the J gene lost 6 bases, with 16 bases spanning the gap. Germline CDR1 and CDR2: SGHNT and YYREEE (reference sequence). The CDR3 sequence is 14 residues long. The CDR3 region is CASNPPGTPNEQFF. The CDR3 coding sequence is TGTGCCAGCAACCCTCCCGGGACTCCCAATGAGCAGTTCTTC.

The chain carries TRBV7-2 and TRBJ1-6; D possibly corresponds to TRBD1 (5 bases). The germline gives CDR1 SGHTA, CDR2 FQGNSA. The V gene lost 4 bases and the J gene lost 6 bases, with 16 bases spanning the gap. CDR3 length: 16 amino acids. The CDR3 sequence is CASSSQPAGTNSPLHF. CDR3 nucleotides: TGTGCCAGCAGCTCCCAGCCCGCGGGGACTAATTCACCCCTCCACTTT. Filled out from reference TRBV7-2 and TRBJ1-6, the complete variable domain reads GAGVSQSPSNKVTEKGKDVELRCDPISGHTALYWYRQSLGQGLEFLIYFQGNSAPDKSGLPSDRFSAERTGGSVSTLTIQRTQQEDSAVYLCASSSQPAGTNSPLHFGNGTRLTVT.

This CDR3 reads CASSLSGEGEKLFF. CDR3 in DNA: TGTGCCAGCAGCTTATCGGGGGAGGGTGAAAAACTGTTTTTT. The chain couples TRBV13 to TRBJ1-4; TRBD1 is a possible D gene (5 bases). Trimming pared 2 bases from V and 7 bases from J, leaving 11 bases between. CDR1 is PRHDT and CDR2 is FYEKMQ in the germline V gene (reference sequence). CDR3 length: 14 residues.

V usage is TRBV5-1 and J usage is TRBJ2-7; TRBD1 agrees at 10 bases. The CDR3 extends over 18 amino acids. V lost 0 bases and J lost 5; bases outside the gene matches: 14. Germline lookup yields CDR1 SGHRS and CDR2 YFSETQ. The CDR3 reads CASSLVGTGARQGDEQYF. The CDR3 DNA is TGCGCCAGCAGCTTGGTAGGGACAGGGGCCCGCCAGGGTGACGAGCAGTACTTC.

The chain joins TRBV28 to TRBJ1-5, with no clear D. Trimming left V 6 bases short and J 2 bases short, with 8 bases between. This CDR3 region has 13 residues. Germline V CDR1 and CDR2: MDHEN, SYDVKM. In nucleotides, the CDR3 is TGTGCCAGCAGGCTGAGTGGCAATCAGCCCCAGCATTTT. It codes for CASRLSGNQPQHF.

The rearrangement uses TRBV21-1 and TRBJ2-7; the table's D call TRBD2 went unverified against the DNA. TRBV21-1 represents a pseudogene. CDR3 size: 15 residues. The CDR3 loop is CASSTGRELRYEQYF. Here the CDR3 DNA reads TGTGCCAGCAGCACGGGACGGGAGCTCCGCTACGAGCAGTACTTC.

In regard to this clone: Within the sample, other DNA sequences also encode this same CDR3. This chain links TRBV29-1 with TRBJ2-1, with 8 nucleotides matching TRBD2. V dropped 2 bases and J dropped 10; count of bases not matched to a gene: 10. The CDR3 has 14 amino acids. Germline-derived CDR1 and CDR2 are SQVTM and ANQGSEA. CDR3 nucleotide sequence: TGCAGCGTTGAACGACTAGCGCGTTTTGGGGAGCAGTTCTTC. Translating gives CSVERLARFGEQFF.

The sample holds one count of this clone. V usage is TRBV29-1 and J usage is TRBJ2-2, with TRBD2 identical over 10 bases. The CDR3 has 16 amino acids. Germline assignment: CDR1 SQVTM and CDR2 ANQGSEA. Losses at the gene ends were 3 bases for V and 4 bases for J; bases not matched to a gene: 8. CDR3 loop: CSVDSLAGEATGELFF. Here the CDR3 DNA reads TGCAGCGTTGACTCGCTAGCGGGAGAGGCCACCGGGGAGCTGTTTTTT.

The V call is TRBV13, the J call TRBJ2-1; 7 bases map to TRBD2. V lost 4 bases, J lost 4 bases, and 13 bases stayed unmatched. This CDR3 has 17 residues. Germline values: CDR1 PRHDT, CDR2 FYEKMQ (reference sequence). The DNA of the CDR3 is TGTGCCAGCAGCTCTAGCGTGCGTCTAGCGGATTACAATGAGCAGTTCTTC. This sequence encodes CASSSSVRLADYNEQFF.